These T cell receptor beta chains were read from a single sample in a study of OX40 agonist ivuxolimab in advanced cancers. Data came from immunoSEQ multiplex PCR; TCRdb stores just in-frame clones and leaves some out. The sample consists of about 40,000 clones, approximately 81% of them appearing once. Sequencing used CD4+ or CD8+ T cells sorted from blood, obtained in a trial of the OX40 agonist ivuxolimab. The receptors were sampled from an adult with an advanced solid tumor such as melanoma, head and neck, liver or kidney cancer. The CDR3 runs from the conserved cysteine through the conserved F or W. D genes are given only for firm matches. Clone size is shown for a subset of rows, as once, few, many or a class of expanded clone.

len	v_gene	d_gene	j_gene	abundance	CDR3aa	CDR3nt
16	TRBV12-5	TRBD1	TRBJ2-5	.	CASGLTPGQPEETQYF	TGTGCTAGTGGTTTGACCCCGGGACAGCCAGAAGAGACCCAGTACTTC
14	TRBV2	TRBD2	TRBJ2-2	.	CASREGWNTGELFF	TGTGCTTCTCGGGAGGGATGGAACACCGGGGAGCTGTTTTTT
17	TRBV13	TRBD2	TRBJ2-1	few	CASSLQGTSGSGAEQFF	TGTGCCAGCAGCTTACAAGGGACTAGTGGTTCCGGTGCTGAGCAGTTCTTC
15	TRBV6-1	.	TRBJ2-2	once	CASSPGAIATGELFF	TGTGCCAGCAGTCCCGGGGCAATCGCCACCGGGGAGCTGTTTTTT
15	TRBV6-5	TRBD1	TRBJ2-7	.	CASSYFDRGDYEQYF	TGTGCCAGCAGTTACTTTGACAGGGGGGACTACGAGCAGTACTTC
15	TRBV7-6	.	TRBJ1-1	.	CASSPKTGKNTEAFF	TGTGCCAGCAGCCCGAAGACAGGAAAGAACACTGAAGCTTTCTTT
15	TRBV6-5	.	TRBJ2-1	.	CASSYSSRGLNEQFF	TGTGCCAGCAGTTACTCGTCGCGTGGCCTCAATGAGCAGTTCTTC
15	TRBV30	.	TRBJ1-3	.	CAWSLGTSSRNTIYF	TGTGCCTGGAGCTTGGGGACATCATCCAGAAACACCATATATTTT
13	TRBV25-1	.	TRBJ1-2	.	CASSDIRNYGYTF	TGTGCCAGCAGTGATATCAGAAACTATGGCTACACCTTC
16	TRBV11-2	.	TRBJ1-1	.	CASSLDRIGLRTEAFF	TGTGCCAGCAGCTTAGATCGTATAGGGTTGCGCACTGAAGCTTTCTTT